This TCR beta chain derives from a study of beta chain features in type 1 diabetes (dated by TCRdb to about 2018). At the level of the whole study: Mean age, gender distribution, total cell number and subset yield did not differ between patients and healthy donors. In the study, TCRB repertoires of sorted circulating CD4+ T cell subsets from recently diagnosed type 1 diabetes patients were compared with those of matched healthy donors. Whereas all 30 or so donors provided naive and central memory subsets, regulatory and stem cell-like memory subsets were isolated from just 8 patients and roughly 8 healthy donors. A total of roughly 98,000,000 sorted cells were examined across all samples, and a strong correlation was observed between cell number per subset and RNA yield. The paper as a whole reports these results and caveats: Because small numbers of individuals were included in the HLA sub-analyses, any influence of HLA type on TCRB rearrangement was left unresolved. Fewer insertions and more nucleotide deletions at VDJ recombination sites were observed in patients with type 1 diabetes, implying thymic rearrangement abnormalities. Because cDNA rather than genomic DNA was sequenced, highly expressing activated cells could have been over-represented, although no difference in activation and CD3 levels was found between groups. Type 1 diabetes patients showed a moderate but significant shortening of TCRB CDR3 length in all four CD4+ subsets. Naive, central memory and regulatory TCRB repertoires appeared to be more alike among patients than among healthy donors. PCR might favor shorter templates, but patient and control samples were amplified and corrected together, so any skew would affect both groups equally.

Each donor gave one peripheral blood draw, approximately 120 mL on average, collected into heparinised tubes. Naive, central memory, regulatory and stem cell-like memory CD4+ T cells were sorted on a BD FACSAria II using a panel including CD45RO, CCR7, CD25, CD127, CD95 and CD27. A purity above 95% was achieved for all sorted populations. PBMCs were isolated immediately by Lymphoprep density gradient centrifugation and stained directly without culture. So that batch effects would be minimized, each experiment stained and sorted samples in pairs, pairing one healthy donor with one patient. All of the isolated RNA was reverse transcribed with the High Capacity cDNA Reverse Transcription Kit, so expressed TCRB transcripts were sequenced. Deep immunoSEQ sequencing was performed on naive, central memory and regulatory T cell samples, with an average of about 4 million total reads per sample. After sorted cells were lysed in RLT buffer, RNA was extracted with DNase-treated RNeasy Micro or Mini kits, with the choice depending on cell number. Each cell subset was processed separately to prevent cross-contamination, with patient and healthy donor samples processed together. The immunoSEQ multiplex PCR was used to amplify TCRB sequences from cDNA, yielding 87-bp fragments that span the CDR3 region. Amplicons were sequenced on the Illumina HiSeq platform. On the authors' methods: PCR bias was computationally corrected using synthetic template baselines, reads within Hamming distance 2 were collapsed, and singletons that could not be merged were discarded. By aligning reads against IMGT, V, D and J genes, CDR3 length, and insertions or deletions at six rearrangement sites were assigned. Clonotype counts were normalized to sorted cell number within each subset before computing true diversity and Gini coefficients with the tcR R package. Repertoire sharing was quantified using the overlap coefficient calculated on TCRB nucleotide sequences. TCRdb stores this immuneACCESS table with in-frame sequences only. Part of the clones is absent; in the studies checked, under half of the shortfall reflects unresolved V genes, and no reason is known for the rest. That table is the source of V, J and clone size, and D and trimming were worked out from the DNA. Here the sample has some 200,000 clones; roughly a tenth occur a single time. Roughly 1.3% of the sample is in the top ten clones.

In its sample, this clone was seen a few times. There is no known antigen for this receptor. The sample holds no much larger clone one base away, and base qualities are not on file. This sequence was found in a man aged 18-30 years in good health. The specimen sequenced was central memory CD4+ T cells from blood.

The DNA is as follows: TGTGCCAGCAGCTTAGAGGCTAATGAGCAGTTCTTC. This translates into CASSLEANEQFF. This sequence uses TRBV7-6 and TRBJ2-1; no D segment can be confidently identified. In the germline V gene, CDR1 corresponds to SGHVS and CDR2 to FNYEAQ. V is reduced by 1 base and J by 7 bases, leaving a spacing of 5 bases between them. From cysteine to phenylalanine, the CDR3 is 12 amino acids long. Only the CDR3 region is kept as DNA, spanning 36 bases read in frame from base 1. This CDR3, with the reference TRBV7-6 and TRBJ2-1 proteins standing in past its ends, gives the full variable domain GAGVSQSPRYKVTKRGQDVALRCDPISGHVSLYWYRQALGQGPEFLTYFNYEAQQDKSGLPNDRFSAERPEGSISTLTIQRTEQRDSAMYRCASSLEANEQFFGPGTRLTVL.